This TCR beta chain was captured by sequencing in a study of cytomegalovirus exposure and HLA in healthy donors. The study's findings and limits: TCR beta V segments were, for the most part, productive about 87% or about 30% of the time in an earlier analysis. There were some public TCRs occurring in many donors, but most TCR sequences were rare. Reports described diagnosis of cytomegalovirus status by the classifier as highly specific and sensitive.

This clone came up a few times. Antigen unknown. This CDR3 has 13 amino acids. V was trimmed by 6 bases and J by 1 base, leaving 9 bases between them. The V gene's germline CDR1 is SGHTA and CDR2 FQGNSA. In the PCR, 60 Vbeta and 13 Jbeta primers were used. Assay used: immunoSEQ multiplex PCR; TCRdb lists only in-frame clones, some missing. The data show more than 85,000 clones, approximately 16% seen once. The chain links TRBV7-2 to TRBJ2-5; a possible D gene is TRBD1 (5 bases). Sequenced: PBMCs. This TCR was recovered from a female donor in good health and CMV-seronegative. The CDR3 region is CASRRTPQETQYF. The CDR3, as DNA: TGTGCCAGCAGGAGGACACCCCAAGAGACCCAGTACTTC.